A single sample gave rise to the 2 T cell receptor beta chains below, sequenced in a study of beta chain features in type 1 diabetes. Expressed TCRB transcripts were sequenced because the entire RNA isolate underwent reverse transcription. Sequenced by immunoSEQ multiplex PCR; TCRdb stores in-frame clones only, minus some. The data contain about 470,000 clones, about 32% of them singletons. Material: naive CD4+ T cells from blood. The source is a man aged 18 to 29 in good health.

V gene TRBV29-1 combines with J gene TRBJ2-2; D is undetermined. CDR3 length: 13 residues. V lost 3 bases and J 6 bases, leaving 11 bases between the germline ends. From germline, CDR1 is SQVTM and CDR2 ANQGSEA. The CDR3 spells CSVDKDGAGELFF. In nucleotides, the CDR3 is TGCAGCGTTGATAAAGATGGGGCCGGGGAGCTGTTTTTT.

The V gene is TRBV7-2, the J gene TRBJ2-2; possible D gene TRBD1, 6 bases. The germline V and J ends were trimmed by 1 base and 4 bases, with 13 bases remaining between them. The germline gives CDR1 SGHTA, CDR2 FQGNSA. The CDR3 totals 16 residues. The CDR3 nucleotides read TGTGCCAGCAGCTTAGGAGGGGGATGGGGCACCGGGGAGCTGTTTTTT. Translation gives CASSLGGGWGTGELFF.